This T cell receptor beta chain came from a study of technical replicates of blood from several donors. CDR3 length: 16 amino acids. In germline, CDR1 is SNHLY, CDR2 FYNNEI. V was cut by 0 bases and J by 0 bases, with 10 bases left in between. This table comes from immunoSEQ multiplex PCR, and its TCRdb copy is limited to in-frame clones, with some not included. The sample yields 76,000 or so clones, 90% to 95% seen once. The TCR originated in a human donor in good health. The gene calls are TRBV2 and TRBJ2-3; D remains ambiguous. Sequenced material: T cells isolated from PBMCs. CDR3 loop: CASSEAGSPSTDTQYF. The CDR3 DNA follows: TGTGCCAGCAGTGAAGCCGGTAGCCCGAGCACAGATACGCAGTATTTT.